One sample yielded the 27 T cell receptor beta chains listed below, sequenced in a study of control samples from healthy donors and cancer patients. Measured with immunoSEQ multiplex PCR; TCRdb has only the in-frame clones, and not every one. The data hold 120,000 or so clones, with 85% to 95% observed a single time. The sample consisted of PBMCs. Every receptor here comes from a man older than 75 with head and neck cancer.

The sample holds one count of this clone. This chain uses TRBV11-2 with TRBJ2-7, with 9 bases identical to TRBD1. The CDR3 covers 15 residues. With V trimmed by 0 bases and J by 2 bases, 2 bases remained unmatched. CDR1 and CDR2 from the germline V gene are SGHAT and FQNNGV. The CDR3 protein is CASSLDYRGPYEQYF. CDR3 in DNA: TGTGCCAGCAGCTTAGACTACAGGGGGCCCTACGAGCAGTACTTC. Full variable domain (rest looked up from reference TRBV11-2 and TRBJ2-7): EAGVAQSPRYKIIEKRQSVAFWCNPISGHATLYWYQQILGQGPKLLIQFQNNGVVDDSQLPKDRFSAERLKGVDSTLKIQPAKLEDSAVYLCASSLDYRGPYEQYFGPGTRLTVT.

The rearrangement links TRBV7-9 to TRBJ1-1; 8 bases agree with TRBD1. The germline V gene encodes CDR1 SEHNR and CDR2 FQNEAQ (reference sequence). The V segment lost 2 bases and the J segment 5 bases; nucleotides outside the gene matches: 4. There are 14 residues in the CDR3. CDR3: CASSLQGARTEAFF. The CDR3, as DNA: TGTGCCAGCAGCTTACAGGGGGCGAGAACTGAAGCTTTCTTT.

The V call is TRBV7-2, the J call TRBJ1-2; the D is unclear. The CDR3 length is 12 residues. Trimming shortened V by 4 bases and J by 2 bases, and 5 bases separated the two germline ends. Germline CDR1 and CDR2: SGHTA and FQGNSA. The DNA of the CDR3 is TGTGCCAGCAGCTCCCCGAACTATGGCTACACCTTC. The encoded protein is CASSSPNYGYTF.

V gene TRBV9 combines with J gene TRBJ2-1, with 9 bases that match TRBD1. CDR3 length equals 15 residues. With 3 bases clipped from V and 1 base from J, the junction kept 2 bases outside the gene matches. Per the germline V gene, CDR1 is SGDLS and CDR2 is YYNGEE. CDR3 bases: TGTGCCAGCAGCGCGGGACAGGGATCCTACAATGAGCAGTTCTTC. It is translated as CASSAGQGSYNEQFF.

The chain links TRBV2 to TRBJ1-2; 7 positions match TRBD1. Germline V lookup: CDR1 SNHLY, CDR2 FYNNEI. The CDR3 has 17 amino acids. V lost 4 bases to trimming and J lost 3 bases; unmatched junction nucleotides: 14. The DNA of the CDR3 is TGTGCCAGCAGTGTTGACAGGGCCACGTATTGGCACTATGGCTACACCTTC. This gives the protein CASSVDRATYWHYGYTF.

The chain joins TRBV9 to TRBJ2-5; 7 bases are a match to TRBD1. Germline V gene lookup returns CDR1 SGDLS and CDR2 YYNGEE. Trimming cost V 2 bases and J 7 bases; bases outside gene matches: 17. CDR3 length equals 17 residues. The CDR3 is CASSVDPGTEPRRTQYF. The CDR3 region has the DNA TGTGCCAGCAGCGTGGACCCCGGGACAGAGCCAAGAAGGACCCAGTACTTC.

This clone was recorded only once. The chain carries TRBV28 and TRBJ2-7; 9 bases align to TRBD1. V lost 3 bases to trimming and J lost 2 bases; unmatched junction nucleotides: 11. Per the germline V gene, CDR1 is MDHEN and CDR2 is SYDVKM. The CDR3 length is 17 residues. The CDR3: CASSFPPGTGSPYEQYF. The DNA of the CDR3 is TGTGCCAGCAGTTTTCCCCCCGGGACAGGGTCCCCCTACGAGCAGTACTTC.

This chain links TRBV29-1 with TRBJ2-7; D could derive from TRBD1 or TRBD2 (5 bases each). This CDR3 has 13 amino acids. CDR1 and CDR2 from the germline V gene are SQVTM and ANQGSEA. Trimming shortened V by 4 bases and J by 5 bases, and 15 bases separated the two germline ends. The CDR3 DNA follows: TGCAGCGTTGGAGAGGGGAGCATGGACGAGCAGTACTTC. Its translation: CSVGEGSMDEQYF.

This chain connects TRBV5-4 to TRBJ2-5, with 9 bases identical to TRBD2. The CDR3 consists of 14 residues. The V gene end was trimmed by 2 bases and the J gene end by 4 bases; junction bases not matched to a gene: 3. The germline V gene encodes CDR1 SGHNT and CDR2 YYREEE (reference sequence). The CDR3 spells CASSFERGAETQYF. The CDR3 DNA reads as TGTGCCAGCAGCTTCGAGCGGGGGGCAGAGACCCAGTACTTC.

The rearrangement uses TRBV7-2 and TRBJ2-1; 8 nucleotides align to TRBD2. CDR3 size: 15 residues. With V trimmed by 5 bases and J by 8 bases, 11 bases remained unmatched. CDR1 is SGHTA and CDR2 is FQGNSA in the germline V gene. The CDR3 sequence is CASSPTGTSRYEQFF. The CDR3 nucleotides read TGTGCCAGCAGCCCGACCGGGACTAGTCGATATGAGCAGTTCTTC.

The chain is built from TRBV5-6 and TRBJ2-2, with 8 positions matching TRBD2. Germline CDR1 is SGHDT and CDR2 is YYEEEE. The CDR3 is 16 amino acids. V trimming: 3 bases; J trimming: 7 bases; junction bases outside the gene matches: 11. The DNA for the CDR3 is TGTGCCAGCAGCTCAGACCAGCGGGAGTATGGCGGGGAGCTGTTTTTT. The encoded protein is CASSSDQREYGGELFF.

This clone was seen a single time. The chain carries TRBV4-1 and TRBJ1-4, with D possibly being TRBD1 (5 bases). The length of the CDR3 is 14 residues. V dropped 4 bases and J dropped 2 bases, with 8 bases sitting between them. CDR1 and CDR2 from the germline V gene are MGHRA and YSYEKL. Here the CDR3 DNA reads TGCGCCAGCAGCCTGGGACGGACTAATGAAAAACTGTTTTTT. Protein sequence: CASSLGRTNEKLFF.

The rearrangement joins TRBV27 to TRBJ1-4; 8 bases fit TRBD1. Per the germline V gene, CDR1 is MNHEY and CDR2 is SMNVEV (reference sequence). The CDR3 covers 17 residues. V was pared by 6 bases and J by 0 bases, with 9 bases of the junction left unmatched. CDR3 loop: CASRGQAGPPTNEKLFF. The CDR3, as DNA: TGTGCCAGCAGGGGACAGGCGGGGCCTCCAACTAATGAAAAACTGTTTTTT.

The chain is built from TRBV6-5 and TRBJ1-1; D remains ambiguous. Trimming stripped 6 bases from V and 5 bases from J, with 19 bases between. Germline V gives CDR1 MNHEY, CDR2 SVGAGI. The CDR3 sequence is 15 residues long. As DNA, the CDR3 is TGTGCCAGCAGCTCCCTGAAAGGAGCGGGGACTGAAGCTTTCTTT. It encodes CASSSLKGAGTEAFF.

CDR3 residues: CASSRRGQGVGSPLHF. CDR3 nucleotides: TGTGCCAGCAGTCGTCGGGGACAGGGAGTAGGTTCACCCCTCCACTTT. This chain joins TRBV25-1 and TRBJ1-6, with TRBD1 identical over 9 bases. The CDR3 covers 16 residues. Germline CDR1 MGHDK, CDR2 SYGVNS. With 5 bases clipped from V and 9 bases from J, the junction kept 11 bases outside the gene matches.

The chain combines TRBV27 with TRBJ2-1; D is possibly TRBD1 (7 bases). CDR1 and CDR2 from the germline V gene are MNHEY and SMNVEV (reference sequence). The V end lost 5 bases, the J end lost 5 bases, and 28 bases lay between the germline ends. There are 19 residues in the CDR3. The DNA for the CDR3 is TGTGCCAGCAGTACCCTAGTAACCGGGGGACAGTTTTTTCACAATGAGCAGTTCTTC. It encodes CASSTLVTGGQFFHNEQFF.

In regard to this clone: A read error may produce the germline difference seen at one junction end. The chain joins TRBV19 to TRBJ1-2; 7 bases agree with TRBD1. The length of the CDR3 is 17 residues. Germline CDR1 reads LNHDA; CDR2 reads SQIVND (reference sequence). For the CDR3, the DNA is TGTGCCAGTAGTTACAGGGGCAGCCCTGGAAGTAACAATGGCTACACCTTC. This codes for CASSYRGSPGSNNGYTF.

The chain combines TRBV27 with TRBJ2-5, with 12 bases fitting TRBD2. The trim removed 4 bases at V and 5 bases at J, leaving 11 bases unmatched. CDR3 length: 17 amino acids. The germline CDR1 and CDR2 sequences are MNHEY and SMNVEV (reference sequence). The CDR3 DNA reads as TGTGCCAGCAGTTCCCGACTAGCGGGGGCCAGGCGGGAGACCCAGTACTTC. Its protein is CASSSRLAGARRETQYF.

J is TRBJ2-7 and V is TRBV29-1; tentatively, D is TRBD1 (6 bases). Germline V gene lookup returns CDR1 SQVTM and CDR2 ANQGSEA. This CDR3 contains 14 residues. Trimming shortened V by 4 bases and J by 0 bases, and 13 bases separated the two germline ends. CDR3 DNA sequence: TGCAGCGTTGTTCGGGACAAAGTCTCCTACGAGCAGTACTTC. As protein: CSVVRDKVSYEQYF.

CDR3: CASSLVGEYEQYF. In DNA, the CDR3 is TGCGCCAGCAGCTTGGTAGGGGAGTACGAGCAGTACTTC. The genes are TRBV5-1 and TRBJ2-7; D possibly matches TRBD1 or TRBD2 (5 bases each). Germline V CDR1 and CDR2: SGHRS, YFSETQ. V dropped 0 bases and J dropped 4 bases, with 8 bases sitting between them. The CDR3 has 13 residues.

This CDR3 reads CASSQEMGAAGSPLHF. CDR3 sequence (DNA): TGTGCCAGCAGCCAAGAGATGGGAGCCGCCGGTTCACCCCTCCACTTT. This chain links TRBV3-1 (or the pseudogene TRBV3-2) with TRBJ1-6; D is ambiguous. The CDR3 sequence is 16 residues long. Germline V lookup: CDR1 LGHDT, CDR2 YNNKEL (reference sequence). V was shortened by 0 bases and J by 9 bases, with 15 bases between the two germline ends.

This chain links TRBV19 with TRBJ1-4, with TRBD1 matching 7 bases. J was trimmed by 8 bases and V by 7 bases; bases with no gene match: 10. CDR3 size: 14 residues. From germline, CDR1 is LNHDA and CDR2 SQIVND (reference sequence). As DNA, the CDR3 is TGTGCCAGTACTTCTACAGGGGTGAAGGAAAAACTGTTTTTT. This translates into CASTSTGVKEKLFF. Full variable domain (missing parts from reference TRBV19 and TRBJ1-4): DGGITQSPKYLFRKEGQNVTLSCEQNLNHDAMYWYRQDPGQGLRLIYYSQIVNDFQKGDIAEGYSVSREKKESFPLTVTSAQKNPTAFYLCASTSTGVKEKLFFGSGTQLSVL.

A word on this clone: Germline is not matched at one junction end, which may reflect a read error. The rearrangement uses TRBV15 and TRBJ1-1, with a weak D call TRBD1 (6 bases). The CDR3 extends over 16 amino acids. Germline CDR1 is LNHNV and CDR2 is YYDKDF (reference sequence). In DNA form, the CDR3 reads TGTGCCACCAGCCGAGAGGGGGGACGGCTGAACACTGAAGCTTTCTTT. Protein product: CATSREGGRLNTEAFF.

This chain uses TRBV27 with TRBJ2-7; maybe TRBD1 (6 bases). The CDR3 length is 17 residues. Trimming shortened V by 4 bases and J by 2 bases, and 21 bases separated the two germline ends. Looked up from germline, CDR1 is MNHEY and CDR2 is SMNVEV (reference sequence). CDR3 amino acids: CASSSRPKSQGTYEQYF. The CDR3, as DNA: TGTGCCAGCAGTTCCAGACCCAAATCACAGGGAACCTACGAGCAGTACTTC.

This chain connects TRBV9 to TRBJ2-1; 9 bases fit TRBD2. Germline values: CDR1 SGDLS, CDR2 YYNGEE. This CDR3 comprises 15 residues. J gave up 9 bases and V 3 bases, and 10 bases lay outside the gene matches. Here the CDR3 DNA reads TGTGCCAGCAGCGATACCGCGGGAGGGTGGGCTGAGCAGTTCTTC. Residues: CASSDTAGGWAEQFF.

The genes are TRBV30 and TRBJ1-2; D is perhaps TRBD1 (5 bases). CDR3 size: 15 residues. From germline, CDR1 is GTSNPN and CDR2 SVGIG (reference sequence). V gave up 1 base and J gave up 5 bases, with 17 bases separating them. CDR3 in amino acids: CAWSGDFGTEYGYTF. Written as DNA, the CDR3 is TGTGCCTGGAGTGGAGATTTCGGGACGGAATATGGCTACACCTTC.

The chain joins TRBV11-3 to TRBJ2-1, with TRBD1 as a possible D gene (6 bases). Trimming stripped 4 bases from V and 9 bases from J, with 19 bases between. Germline V gives CDR1 SGHNT, CDR2 YENEEA. The CDR3 sequence is 15 residues long. CDR3 residues: CASSSINLLGGEQFF. For the CDR3, the DNA is TGTGCCAGCAGCTCAATCAACCTTCTAGGGGGTGAGCAGTTCTTC.